The T cell receptor (beta chain) under discussion was sequenced for a study of blood T cells in healthy people across ages. Whole-study context: T cells yielded about one barcoded beta molecule per two cells through template switching. Overall study findings and caveats: The recorded TCR beta diversity per million T cells decreased in a roughly linear manner with age.

Next came a second PCR, run for 7 to 11 cycles, which used a sample-barcoded 5' primer along with a J-beta primer mix. TCRdb re-analysed the 5' RACE reads in MiXCR, keeping a single row per CDR3 protein. Altogether about 280,000 distinct CDR3 sequences are present, roughly a quarter being singletons, with the ten largest covering 29%. In germline, CDR1 is SGHRS, CDR2 YFSETQ. The CDR3 loop spans 15 amino acids. V was cut by 3 bases and J by 1 base, with 10 bases left in between. Per-sample PBMC isolation yielded at least 6.5 million cells. Points on this clonotype: Antigen unknown.

This clonotype originated in a woman aged 70-85 years in good health. The chain employs TRBV5-1 and TRBJ2-2, with a tentative D call TRBD1 (5 bases). Sequencing was performed on blood. CDR3 coding DNA: TGCGCCAGCAGCTCCAAAACAGGGAACACCGGGGAGCTGTTTTTT. This translates into CASSSKTGNTGELFF.